This T cell receptor beta chain was recorded in a study of cytomegalovirus exposure and HLA in healthy donors (dated 2017 in TCRdb). A note on the overall study: An earlier analysis of some 600 of the donors reported about 260 Gb of sequence data and approximately 120 million unique TCR beta sequences obtained from approximately 180 million T cells. An early release covering more than 500 HLA-typed donors comprised roughly 300 gigabases of sequencing data and around 85 million unique TCR sequences. Of the 300 to 400 genotyped donors, about 80% fell in the genetic ancestry cluster associated with self-reported Caucasian donors. The study aimed to test whether cataloging public T cell receptors could reveal signatures of past pathogen exposure. Using immunosequencing, the study profiled T cell repertoires from about 650 subjects and related those repertoires to cytomegalovirus serostatus. In addition to the first cohort of about 650 subjects, a separate validation cohort of around 110 different subjects was used. High-throughput TCR immunosequencing, statistical association of individual TCRs with disease status, and machine learning were combined to predict cytomegalovirus infection status. In a later analysis, previously published TCR beta repertoires from several hundred donors were re-analyzed and high-resolution HLA genotyping was added so that TCR occurrence patterns could be studied. Rather than drawing on any new phenotypic data, the later analysis identified candidate immune exposures from TCR beta sequences and the way those sequences occurred across donors. To decide whether each TCR beta V gene segment behaved as functional or pseudogenic, an earlier analysis of fewer than 750 of the donors relied on high-throughput TCR beta sequencing. Donor age, sex, ethnicity and CMV serostatus were compiled together with the repertoire data. In a later genetic analysis, genome-wide SNP genotypes for about 65% of the 666 donors were used, and that subset was treated as a discovery cohort. All discovery cohort repertoires had been generated on a single sequencing platform. Both class I and class II loci were covered by HLA typing, at four-digit resolution. The number of typed donors differed by locus: about 620-640 for A, B, C, DRB1 and DQB1; 522 for DQA1; about 600 for DPA1; and roughly 450 for DPB1. Roughly 5 DR-DQ haplotypes were handled as single units for association and clustering because linkage in the cohort was strong. On average, about 200,000 unique TCR beta nucleotide sequences were sequenced per donor among roughly 430 genotyped donors of the cohort, with 15% to 20% of those sequences being non-productive.

The library was prepared using the immunoSEQ multiplex PCR assay. For the multiplex PCR, a mixture combining 60 forward primers for TCR Vbeta segments and 13 reverse primers for TCR Jbeta segments was used. The CDR3 region of rearranged TCR beta genes was amplified from genomic DNA by a multiplex PCR assay. The amplified TCR beta libraries were sequenced on the Illumina HiSeq System as 87-base-pair reads. Processing in the source paper ran as follows. A later analysis tallied 80 million to 95 million unique TCR beta chains across the 666 repertoires, and approximately 11 million of those chains were shared by two or more donors. Raw reads were error-corrected and collapsed into unique sequences by a nearest-neighbor algorithm in which closely related sequences were merged to remove PCR and sequencing errors. V, D and J gene segments were assigned by aligning CDR3 sequences to IMGT reference sequences. For a sequence to be retained, at least a six-nucleotide match to both a V gene segment and a J gene segment was required. Rearrangements were classified as productive when the CDR3 lacked stop codons and remained in frame with V and J, and all other rearrangements were classified as non-productive. Following IMGT convention, CDR3 was defined as the stretch from the second conserved V-encoded cysteine up to the conserved J-encoded phenylalanine. The earlier analysis of around 640 of the donors excluded sequences that lacked an unambiguous match to a single V gene segment. In an earlier analysis of 587 of the donors, a V segment was called functional when productive rearrangements were above 56.7%, and segregating when the standard deviation between donors exceeded 5%. To diagnose cytomegalovirus status from the catalog of TCR beta chain sequences, a statistical classification framework was built. In a later analysis, TCR nucleotide sequences were compared against IMGT/GENE-DB human TR gene sequences so that V and J genes could be assigned. Using the TCRdist pipeline, a later analysis assigned CDR3 sequences along with most-parsimonious VDJ recombination scenarios. In a later analysis, each TCR beta chain was defined by its CDR3 amino acid sequence together with its V-gene family, and reads lacking a unique V-gene family were excluded. To address suspected cross-contamination and a sequencing artifact, a later analysis removed 450 to 700 highly shared, low-generation-probability nucleotide sequences. In a later analysis, a clonal expansion index was calculated for each public chain from normalized within-repertoire ranks of inferred template counts. In a later analysis, generation probabilities were computed with a VDJ recombination model fitted to out-of-frame rearrangements, and the resulting probabilities were checked against IGoR. A later analysis scored TCR-TCR, TCR-HLA and TCR-CMV co-occurrence with hypergeometric tests, applying a repertoire-size bias correction to TCR pairs. In a later analysis, false discovery rates were estimated by permuting HLA or CMV assignments 20 times. In a later analysis, co-occurring TCRs were grouped with DBSCAN, and TCRdist sequence similarity was added when clustering was performed within HLA-allele-positive subsets. Repertoires with fewer than 30,000 or more than 120,000 public chains, plus five repertoires with anomalous nucleotide sharing, were excluded from co-occurrence clustering. The table comes from immuneACCESS by way of TCRdb, which keeps in-frame sequences with V and J called. Part of the clones is missing from these tables; in studies checked, under half for an unresolved V gene and the rest for unknown reasons. The DNA gave D and trimming, while V, J and clone size come from that table. Here the sample has 200,000 or so clones; 70% to 85% occur a single time. The leading ten clones occupy 0.075% to 0.1% of the sample.

The germline V gene yields SGDLS for CDR1 and YYNGEE for CDR2. The CDR3, from cysteine to phenylalanine, totals 18 residues. Left in the record is the CDR3 DNA by itself, 54 bases read in frame from the first base. The junction shows trimming of 4 bases on V and 4 bases on J, and the gene matches do not reach 14 bases of it. The paper as a whole reports these results and caveats: A total of fewer than 200 TCR beta chains were listed by the study as associated with cytomegalovirus. Roughly uniform sequencing depth across donors was assumed in presence/absence analyses, although this assumption may not hold. Linkage disequilibrium might explain the correlated functional status among segregating V segments, but an unknown experimental factor could not be excluded. Compared with the roughly 670-donor mean, donors in an Asian-associated ancestry cluster had fewer N-insertions in productive TCRs, according to a later genetic analysis. In a later analysis, the rate of TCR association differed among HLA loci, with DRB1 alleles having the most associated TCRs and HLA-C alleles having the fewest. Several of the top co-occurrence clusters appeared to be linked to parvovirus B19, influenza, CMV and Epstein-Barr virus, according to a later analysis. The sequencing pipeline was judged likely to have produced a cluster of highly shared sequence variants as a technical artifact. The only immune exposure information available for the cohort was CMV serostatus. According to a later analysis, most CMV-associated TCR beta chains appeared to be HLA-restricted, and the HLA associations seemed to be driven largely by CMV exposure. Three of the identified cytomegalovirus-associated TCR beta chains were confirmed in vitro to be specific for cytomegalovirus antigens. The classifier was reported to diagnose cytomegalovirus status with high specificity and sensitivity in both the original and validation cohorts. Most TCR sequences were seen in very few donors, while some public TCRs were found in many individuals. In a later analysis, HLA-associated TCR beta chains were found to be more clonally expanded and to have lower generation probabilities than equally common non-associated chains. In a later analysis, about 16,000 TCR beta sequences were associated with specific HLA alleles at a false discovery rate of 0.05. This cohort had only TCR beta chains sequenced, and the lack of alpha or paired-chain data limited which features could be detected. The authors suggested that the approach could potentially be generalized to other disease states and immunological phenotypes. Because HLA typing was unavailable for some donors at each locus, only the typed subset was used in association tests. Some IMGT-functional V segments, including TRBV6-2 and TRBV6-3, could not be distinguished by the 87-base-pair reads and were therefore excluded. In an earlier analysis of some 550 of the donors, most TCR beta V segments were observed in productive rearrangements about 90% or about 30% of the time, broadly matching IMGT annotations. A further reported finding was that TCR beta sequences accurately predicted the HLA-A and HLA-B alleles for most subjects in the first cohort. A later genetic analysis associated a missense DCLRE1C variant with V-gene and J-gene trimming of TCR beta chains, and an independent cohort replicated the association. Strong co-occurrence of HLA alleles, especially DR and DQ, made assigning TCR associations to individual alleles difficult. Because counts were too low, some 16 rarely observed V segments, including chromosome 9 orphons, were excluded from the earlier analysis of some 590 of the donors.

Comments on this clone: No cognate antigen has been identified for it. The input lacks base qualities; no much larger clone sits a single base away.

The cohort consisted of 650 to 700 healthy bone marrow donors. At the time of sampling, all cohort members were nominally healthy, though unrecorded immune exposures were likely present. The donor tested CMV seronegative and was one of the 352 seronegative cohort members. A peripheral blood sample was provided by each donor, and peripheral blood mononuclear cells were used for TCR beta sequencing. Genomic DNA extraction from the blood cell samples was performed with the Qiagen DNeasy Blood Extraction Kit. The rearranged segments are TRBV9 and TRBJ2-6; TRBD1 agrees with 7 junctional bases. The TCR was taken from a boy younger than 10 in good health and CMV-seronegative. Sequenced sample: PBMCs. CDR3 protein: CASSPRLTGTYGANVLTF. The sequenced DNA is TGTGCCAGCAGCCCCCGTCTGACAGGGACATACGGGGCCAACGTCCTGACTTTC.